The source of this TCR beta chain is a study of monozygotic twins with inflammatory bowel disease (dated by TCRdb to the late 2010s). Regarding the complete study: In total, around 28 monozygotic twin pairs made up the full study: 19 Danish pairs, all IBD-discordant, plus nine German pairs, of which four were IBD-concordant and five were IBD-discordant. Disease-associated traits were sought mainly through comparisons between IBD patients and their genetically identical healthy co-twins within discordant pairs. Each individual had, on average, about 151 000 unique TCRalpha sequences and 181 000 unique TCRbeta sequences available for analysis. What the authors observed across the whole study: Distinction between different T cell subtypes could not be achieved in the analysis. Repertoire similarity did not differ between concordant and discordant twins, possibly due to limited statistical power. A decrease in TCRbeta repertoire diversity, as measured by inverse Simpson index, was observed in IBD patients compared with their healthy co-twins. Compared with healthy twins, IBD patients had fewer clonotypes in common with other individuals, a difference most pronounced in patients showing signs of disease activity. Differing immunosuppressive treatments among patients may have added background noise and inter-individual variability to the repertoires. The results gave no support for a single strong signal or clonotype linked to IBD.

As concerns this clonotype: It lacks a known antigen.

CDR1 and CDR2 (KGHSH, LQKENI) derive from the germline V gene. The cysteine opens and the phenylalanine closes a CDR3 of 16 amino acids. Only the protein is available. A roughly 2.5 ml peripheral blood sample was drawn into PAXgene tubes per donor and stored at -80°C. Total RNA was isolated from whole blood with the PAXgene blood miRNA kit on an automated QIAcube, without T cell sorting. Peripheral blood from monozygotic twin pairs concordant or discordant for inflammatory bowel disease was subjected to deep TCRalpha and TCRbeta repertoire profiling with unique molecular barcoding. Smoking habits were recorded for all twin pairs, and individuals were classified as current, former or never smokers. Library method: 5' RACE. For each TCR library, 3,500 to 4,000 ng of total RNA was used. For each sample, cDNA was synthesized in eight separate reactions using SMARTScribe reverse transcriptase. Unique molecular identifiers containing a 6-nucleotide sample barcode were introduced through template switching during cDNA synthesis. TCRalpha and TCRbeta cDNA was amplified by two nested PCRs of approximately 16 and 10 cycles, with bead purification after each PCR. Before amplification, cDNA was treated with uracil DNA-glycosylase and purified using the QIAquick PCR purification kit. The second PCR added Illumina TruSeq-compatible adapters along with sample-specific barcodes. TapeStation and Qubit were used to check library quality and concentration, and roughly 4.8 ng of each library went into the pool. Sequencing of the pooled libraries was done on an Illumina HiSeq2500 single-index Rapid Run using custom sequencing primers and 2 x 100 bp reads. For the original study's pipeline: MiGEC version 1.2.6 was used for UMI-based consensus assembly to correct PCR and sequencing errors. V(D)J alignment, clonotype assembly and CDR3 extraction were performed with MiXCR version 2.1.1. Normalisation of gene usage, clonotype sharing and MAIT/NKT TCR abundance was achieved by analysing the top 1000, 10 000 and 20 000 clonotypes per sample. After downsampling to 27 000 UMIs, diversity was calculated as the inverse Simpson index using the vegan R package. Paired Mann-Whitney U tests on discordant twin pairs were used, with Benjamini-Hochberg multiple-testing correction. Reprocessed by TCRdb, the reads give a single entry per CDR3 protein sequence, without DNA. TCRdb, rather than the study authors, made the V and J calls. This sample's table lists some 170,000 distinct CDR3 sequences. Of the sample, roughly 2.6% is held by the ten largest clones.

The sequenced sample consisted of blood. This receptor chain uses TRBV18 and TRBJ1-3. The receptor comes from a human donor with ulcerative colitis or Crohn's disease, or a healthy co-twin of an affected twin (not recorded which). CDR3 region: CASSPWKDAGGNTIYF.